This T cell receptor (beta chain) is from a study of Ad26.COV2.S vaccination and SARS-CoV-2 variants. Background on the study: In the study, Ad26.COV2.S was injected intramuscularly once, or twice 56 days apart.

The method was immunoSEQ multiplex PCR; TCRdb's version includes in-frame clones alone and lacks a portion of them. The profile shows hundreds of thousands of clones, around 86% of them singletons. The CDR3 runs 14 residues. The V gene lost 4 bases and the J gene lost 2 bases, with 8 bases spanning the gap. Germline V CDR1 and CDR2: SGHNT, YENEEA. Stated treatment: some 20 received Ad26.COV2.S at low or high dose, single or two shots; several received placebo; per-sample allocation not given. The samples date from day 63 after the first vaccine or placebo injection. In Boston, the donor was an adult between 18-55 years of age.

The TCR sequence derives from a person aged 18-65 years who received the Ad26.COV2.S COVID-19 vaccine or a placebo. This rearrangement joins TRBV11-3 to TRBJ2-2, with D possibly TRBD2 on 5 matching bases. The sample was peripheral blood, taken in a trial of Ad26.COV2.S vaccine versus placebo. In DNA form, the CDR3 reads TGTGCCAGCAGCTCCGGACTTAACACCGGGGAGCTGTTTTTT. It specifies CASSSGLNTGELFF.